Shown below are 12 T cell receptor beta chains from a single sample sequenced in a study of cytomegalovirus exposure and HLA in healthy donors. The study ran its PCR with 60 Vbeta and 13 Jbeta primers. The assay was immunoSEQ multiplex PCR, and TCRdb's table has in-frame clones only and misses some. The sample has around 140,000 clones, and its top ten clones hold about 1.7%. The sample was PBMCs. These receptor sequences come from a woman in her forties or fifties in good health and CMV-seronegative.

The chain joins TRBV4-2 to TRBJ2-3; 7 nucleotides match TRBD2. The CDR3 is 16 amino acids. J was trimmed by 0 bases and V by 4 bases; bases with no gene match: 7. Germline V gene sequence: CDR1 LGHNA, CDR2 YNFKEQ. The CDR3 bases are TGTGCCAGCAGCCGATACTCGCGGGGGAGCACAGATACGCAGTATTTT. Translated, it gives CASSRYSRGSTDTQYF.

The genes are TRBV7-9 and TRBJ1-1; D ambiguous. The germline V and J ends were trimmed by 4 bases and 2 bases, with 11 bases remaining between them. CDR1 and CDR2 from the germline V gene are SEHNR and FQNEAQ (reference sequence). CDR3 size: 14 residues. The CDR3 DNA follows: TGTGCCAGCAGCTCCTATGAGGGAAACACTGAAGCTTTCTTT. It translates to CASSSYEGNTEAFF.

This rearrangement joins TRBV9 to TRBJ2-5, with 7 bases fitting TRBD1. In germline, CDR1 is SGDLS, CDR2 YYNGEE. Trimming cost V 1 base and J 7 bases; bases outside gene matches: 4. This CDR3 is 13 amino acids long. The CDR3 nucleotides read TGTGCCAGCAGCGTAAGGGACAGCGGGACCCAGTACTTC. Amino acids: CASSVRDSGTQYF.

The rearrangement joins TRBV9 to TRBJ2-3; no clear D. The V and J ends lost 3 bases and 0 bases respectively, with 26 bases between them. The germline gives CDR1 SGDLS, CDR2 YYNGEE. The CDR3 contains 20 residues. The CDR3 bases are TGTGCCAGCAGCGCTCTTTCCGGGTCTTCCCCCCTATGGAGCACAGATACGCAGTATTTT. It specifies CASSALSGSSPLWSTDTQYF.

The chain uses TRBV30 and TRBJ1-5; D is possibly TRBD1 (6 bases). V dropped 0 bases and J dropped 5 bases, with 14 bases sitting between them. The CDR3 runs 15 residues. CDR1 is GTSNPN and CDR2 is SVGIG in the germline V gene (reference sequence). The CDR3: CAWSVRGGGDQPQHF. CDR3 nucleotide sequence: TGTGCCTGGAGTGTACGTGGGGGGGGCGATCAGCCCCAGCATTTT.

The CDR3 is CASTRSDRVAMGYTF. The CDR3 DNA is TGTGCCAGCACCCGCTCGGACAGGGTGGCAATGGGCTACACCTTC. This chain connects TRBV28 to TRBJ1-2, with TRBD1 matching 8 bases. Germline V CDR1 and CDR2: MDHEN, SYDVKM. V lost 7 bases to trimming and J lost 8 bases; unmatched junction nucleotides: 15. The CDR3 totals 15 residues.

The CDR3 loop reads CASSQQGGQETQYF. DNA for the CDR3: TGTGCCAGCAGCCAACAGGGGGGTCAAGAGACCCAGTACTTC. The genes are TRBV11-3 and TRBJ2-5; 8 nucleotides agree with TRBD1. CDR3 size: 14 residues. V was clipped by 5 bases and J by 2 bases; unmatched bases: 4. CDR1 and CDR2 (germline): SGHNT, YENEEA. The complete variable domain, with remaining parts taken from reference TRBV11-3 and TRBJ2-5, reads EAGVVQSPRYKIIEKKQPVAFWCNPISGHNTLYWYLQNLGQGPELLIRYENEEAVDDSQLPKDRFSAERLKGVDSTLKIQPAELGDSAVYLCASSQQGGQETQYFGPGTRLLVL.

V and J are TRBV25-1 and TRBJ1-3; no clear D. The CDR3 length is 16 residues. Trimming took 1 base from V and 0 from J, leaving 10 bases between them. Germline CDR1 is MGHDK and CDR2 is SYGVNS. The CDR3 is CASSESGFISGNTIYF. As DNA, the CDR3 is TGTGCCAGCAGTGAATCGGGATTCATCTCTGGAAACACCATATATTTT. Drawing the rest from reference TRBV25-1 and TRBJ1-3, the complete variable domain is EADIYQTPRYLVIGTGKKITLECSQTMGHDKMYWYQQDPGMELHLIHYSYGVNSTEKGDLSSESTVSRIRTEHFPLTLESARPSHTSQYLCASSESGFISGNTIYFGEGSWLTVV.

This rearrangement joins TRBV5-1 to TRBJ2-1; TRBD2 might be the D (5 bases). V was shortened by 4 bases and J by 7 bases, with 9 bases between the two germline ends. Germline assignment: CDR1 SGHRS and CDR2 YFSETQ. This CDR3 is 12 amino acids long. CDR3 bases: TGCGCCAGCAGCACGGAGGTAAATGAGCAGTTCTTC. Residues: CASSTEVNEQFF.

This chain's CDR3 is CASSPEGGRGYEQYF. DNA of the CDR3: TGTGCCAGCAGCCCTGAAGGGGGGAGGGGGTACGAGCAGTACTTC. This chain uses TRBV7-2 with TRBJ2-7; a possible D gene is TRBD2 (7 bases). Germline CDR1 SGHTA, CDR2 FQGNSA. Between the trimmed V and J ends, which lost 5 bases and 4 bases, there was a span of 18 bases. The CDR3 sequence is 15 residues long.

V usage is TRBV9 and J usage is TRBJ2-7, with a possible D match to TRBD1 (5 bases). This CDR3 is built from 15 residues. V gave up 4 bases and J gave up 4 bases, with 18 bases separating them. Per germline, CDR1 SGDLS and CDR2 YYNGEE. CDR3 nucleotide sequence: TGTGCCAGCAGCCCCATTCGAACCAGGGCTTACGAGCAGTACTTC. Protein sequence: CASSPIRTRAYEQYF.

The gene calls are TRBV9 and TRBJ2-7; the match to TRBD2 covers 14 bases. Per germline, CDR1 SGDLS and CDR2 YYNGEE. The CDR3 extends over 15 amino acids. The junction had 2 bases not matched to a gene; V was cut back by 4 bases and J by 2 bases. The CDR3 DNA sequence: TGTGCCAGCAGCAAGGGACTAGCGGGAGCCTACGAGCAGTACTTC. Protein product: CASSKGLAGAYEQYF.